This T cell receptor beta chain was identified during a study of identical twins. Many counts were recorded for this clonotype. After template switching added a universal primer site, the resulting cDNA carried unique molecular identifiers. TCRdb reanalysed the 5' RACE reads using MiXCR and keeps one entry per CDR3 protein. The data contain roughly 1.6 million distinct CDR3 sequences, less than 40% of them singletons. The V end was cut by 3 bases, the J end by 1 base, with 6 bases between. Germline lookup yields CDR1 SGHRS and CDR2 YFSETQ. The CDR3 has 13 residues. This TCR was recovered from a newborn girl in good health. The J gene is TRBJ2-3, the V gene TRBV5-1; D unclear. The specimen sequenced was cord blood. CDR3: CASSSLGTDTQYF. In DNA form, the CDR3 reads TGCGCCAGCAGCTCCCTCGGCACAGATACGCAGTATTTT. Complete variable domain (other parts from reference TRBV5-1 and TRBJ2-3): KAGVTQTPRYLIKTRGQQVTLSCSPISGHRSVSWYQQTPGQGLQFLFEYFSETQRNKGNFPGRFSGRQFSNSRSEMNVSTLELGDSALYLCASSSLGTDTQYFGPGTRLTVL.